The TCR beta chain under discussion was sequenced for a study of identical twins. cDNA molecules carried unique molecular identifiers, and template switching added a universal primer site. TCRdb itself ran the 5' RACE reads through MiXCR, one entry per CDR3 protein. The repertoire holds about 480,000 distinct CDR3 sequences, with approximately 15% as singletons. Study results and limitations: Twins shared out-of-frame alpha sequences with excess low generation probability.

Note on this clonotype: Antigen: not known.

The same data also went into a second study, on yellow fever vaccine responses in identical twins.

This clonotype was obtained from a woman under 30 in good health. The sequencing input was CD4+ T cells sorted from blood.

The CDR3 DNA sequence: TGTGCCAGCACTTTCCAGACCTACGAGCAGTACTTC. Translated, it gives CASTFQTYEQYF. The chain employs TRBV12-3 or TRBV12-4 and TRBJ2-7; the D is unclear. This CDR3 spans 12 amino acids. V was pared by 7 bases and J by 2 bases, with 9 bases between.